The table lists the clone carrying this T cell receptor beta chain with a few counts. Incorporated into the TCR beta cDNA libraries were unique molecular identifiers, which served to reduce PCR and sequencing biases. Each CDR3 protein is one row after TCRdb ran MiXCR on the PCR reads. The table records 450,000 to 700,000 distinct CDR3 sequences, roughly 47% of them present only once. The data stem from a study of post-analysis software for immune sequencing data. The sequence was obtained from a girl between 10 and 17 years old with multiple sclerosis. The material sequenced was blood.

The CDR3 region is CASSRGTPYNEQFF. The CDR3 DNA reads TGTGCCAGCAGCCGTGGGACCCCCTACAATGAGCAGTTCTTC. This chain joins TRBV3-1 and TRBJ2-1; D possibly uses TRBD1 or TRBD2 (5 bases each). Trimming pared 4 bases from V and 2 bases from J, leaving 9 bases between. Germline CDR1 LGHDT, CDR2 YNNKEL (reference sequence). This CDR3 spans 14 amino acids.